One sample yielded the 2 T cell receptor beta chains listed below, sequenced in a study of cytomegalovirus exposure and HLA in healthy donors. Primers included in the PCR were 60 Vbeta and 13 Jbeta primers. Using immunoSEQ multiplex PCR, the repertoire was profiled, and TCRdb retains in-frame clones only, with some absent. The sample lists about 130,000 clones, around 79% occurring once. Sequences were obtained from PBMCs. Every receptor here comes from a male donor in good health and CMV-seronegative.

The chain has TRBV19 and TRBJ1-1; 8 nucleotides agree with TRBD1. Trimming cost V 3 bases and J 7 bases; bases outside gene matches: 7. The CDR3 contains 14 residues. The germline CDR1 and CDR2 sequences are LNHDA and SQIVND (reference sequence). Written as DNA, the CDR3 is TGTGCCAGTAGTATGACAGGGGTATTGGATGAAGCTTTCTTT. The encoded protein is CASSMTGVLDEAFF.

Comments on this clone: The junction does not match germline at one end; this may be a read error. This chain links TRBV11-2 with TRBJ2-4, with TRBD2 matching 7 bases. This CDR3 spans 16 amino acids. Germline V lookup: CDR1 SGHAT, CDR2 FQNNGV. This CDR3 reads CASSSRSRDYKNSQYF. CDR3 DNA: TGTGCCAGCAGCTCGCGTTCCCGGGACTACAAAAACAGTCAGTACTTC.